This TCR beta chain was documented in a study of T cell responses to AZD1222 COVID-19 vaccine. Study-level points and caveats: Clonal diversity was possibly underestimated, and the donors were mostly white British, with more females. Recipients of AZD1222 seropositive at baseline numbered only 6 or 7. Sampled repertoires all dated from after the peak T cell response.

Turning to this clone: Its antigen is still unknown.

With 2 bases removed from V and 1 base from J, the gap between germline ends came to 10 bases. Looked up from germline, CDR1 is SGHAT and CDR2 is FQNNGV. The CDR3 contains 15 residues. Method: immunoSEQ multiplex PCR; TCRdb's copy keeps in-frame clones and lacks some. The profile shows roughly 80,000 clones, roughly 88% of them singletons. Pooling was applied to second doses at about 4 or about 12 weeks. The sequence came from an adult who received the AZD1222 COVID-19 vaccine. Sample: peripheral blood, taken 28 days after the second AZD1222 dose. The rearrangement joins TRBV11-2 to TRBJ2-3; D is perhaps TRBD1 (5 bases). This chain's CDR3 is CASSLSGLGTDTQYF. The DNA of the CDR3 is TGTGCCAGCAGCTTATCAGGGCTGGGCACAGATACGCAGTATTTT. Together with reference TRBV11-2 and TRBJ2-3, the CDR3 gives the full variable domain: EAGVAQSPRYKIIEKRQSVAFWCNPISGHATLYWYQQILGQGPKLLIQFQNNGVVDDSQLPKDRFSAERLKGVDSTLKIQPAKLEDSAVYLCASSLSGLGTDTQYFGPGTRLTVL.